This T cell receptor beta chain stems from a study of cytomegalovirus exposure and HLA in healthy donors. Study outcomes and limitations: What was likely a sequencing artifact was a cluster of highly shared sequence variants. Compared with the approximately 700-donor mean, an Asian-associated ancestry cluster reportedly had fewer N-insertions, according to a later analysis. V- and J-gene trimming in TCR beta was tied to a missense DCLRE1C variant by an analysis performed later. The dataset shows that most TCR sequences were rare, while some public TCRs occurred in many donors.

After removal of 4 bases from V and 9 bases from J, the junction contained 5 bases not matched to a gene. The germline CDR1 and CDR2 sequences are MGHRA and YSYEKL. This CDR3 spans 14 amino acids. The PCR employed 60 Vbeta primers together with 13 Jbeta primers. The protocol was immunoSEQ multiplex PCR, while the TCRdb copy is restricted to in-frame clones and leaves out a portion. This table has 120,000 or so clones, under 20% appearing once. This clone was recorded a few times. Its antigen is undetermined. The chain carries TRBV4-1 and TRBJ2-1; the match to TRBD2 covers 11 bases. The clonotype comes from a female donor in good health and CMV-seropositive. What was sequenced was PBMCs. For the CDR3, the DNA is TGCGCCAGCAGCCGTAGCGGGGGGGCATCTGAGCAGTTCTTC. Its translation is CASSRSGGASEQFF.